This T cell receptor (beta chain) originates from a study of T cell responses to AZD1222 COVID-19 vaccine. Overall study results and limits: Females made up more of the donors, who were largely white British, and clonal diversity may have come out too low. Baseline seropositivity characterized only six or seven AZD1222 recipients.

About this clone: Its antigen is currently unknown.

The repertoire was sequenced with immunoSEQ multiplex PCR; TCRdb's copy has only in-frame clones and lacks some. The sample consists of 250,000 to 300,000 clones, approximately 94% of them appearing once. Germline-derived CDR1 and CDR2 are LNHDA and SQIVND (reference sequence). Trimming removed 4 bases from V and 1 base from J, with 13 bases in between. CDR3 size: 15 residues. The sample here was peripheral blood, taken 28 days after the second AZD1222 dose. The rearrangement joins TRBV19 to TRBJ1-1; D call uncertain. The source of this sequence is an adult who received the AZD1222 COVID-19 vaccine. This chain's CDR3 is CASSTNSGQNTEAFF. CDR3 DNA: TGTGCCAGTAGTACCAACTCCGGGCAGAACACTGAAGCTTTCTTT.